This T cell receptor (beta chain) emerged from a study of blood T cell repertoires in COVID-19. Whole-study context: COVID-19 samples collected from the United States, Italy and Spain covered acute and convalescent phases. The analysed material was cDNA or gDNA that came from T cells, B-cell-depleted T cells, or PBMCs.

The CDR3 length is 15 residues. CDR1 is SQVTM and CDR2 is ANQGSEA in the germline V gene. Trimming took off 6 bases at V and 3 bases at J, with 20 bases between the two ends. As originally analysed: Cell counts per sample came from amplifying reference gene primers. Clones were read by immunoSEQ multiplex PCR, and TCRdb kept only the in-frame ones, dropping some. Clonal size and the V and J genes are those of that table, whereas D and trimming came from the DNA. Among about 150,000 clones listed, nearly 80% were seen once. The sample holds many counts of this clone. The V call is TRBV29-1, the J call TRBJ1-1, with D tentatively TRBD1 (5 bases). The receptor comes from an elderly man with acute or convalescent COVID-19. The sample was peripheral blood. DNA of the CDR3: TGCAGCGTGCGCCAAGACAGTCAGGGTTACACTGAAGCTTTCTTT. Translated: CSVRQDSQGYTEAFF.